The rows below give T cell receptor beta chains drawn from one sample of a study of T cells in Graves' hyperthyroidism and ophthalmopathy. TCRdb re-called the multiplex PCR reads through MiXCR, storing one row per CDR3 protein. Of more than 300,000 distinct CDR3 sequences listed, 11% to 15% are singletons. The source material was blood. Receptors originate from a woman aged 55-69 years with Graves' hyperthyroidism. Both conserved end residues are part of each CDR3. A D gene is named only where the DNA matches it firmly. Not all rows give a size; the values are once, few, many and, for expanded clones, a class.

d_gene,v_gene,abundance,j_gene,CDR3aa,CDR3nt
TRBD1,TRBV19,-,TRBJ1-5,CASTKGQDRNQPQHF,TGTGCCAGTACCAAGGGACAGGACCGCAATCAGCCCCAGCATTTT
TRBD2,TRBV5-1,many,TRBJ2-3,CASSSTSRSTDTQYF,TGCGCCAGCAGCTCGACTAGCCGTAGCACAGATACGCAGTATTTT
TRBD2,TRBV12-3/TRBV12-4,-,TRBJ2-1,CAGRPTPPGGYNEQFF,TGTGCCGGCAGGCCAACCCCGCCGGGAGGCTACAATGAGCAGTTCTTC
TRBD1,TRBV12-5,-,TRBJ1-2,CASGSPGGRGYTF,TGTGCTAGTGGTTCTCCAGGGGGCAGGGGCTACACCTTC
TRBD2,TRBV20-1,many,TRBJ2-5,CSARDIVAGGPGETQYF,TGCAGTGCTAGAGATATAGTAGCGGGAGGGCCTGGAGAGACCCAGTACTTC
-,TRBV18,few,TRBJ1-1,CASSPPTGMNTEAFF,TGTGCCAGCTCACCACCGACAGGAATGAACACTGAAGCTTTCTTT
TRBD1,TRBV2,many,TRBJ2-1,CASRLDRASYNEQFF,TGTGCCAGCAGGCTTGACAGGGCCTCCTACAATGAGCAGTTCTTC
-,TRBV2,many,TRBJ1-1,CASSEFGSLNTEAFF,TGTGCCAGCAGTGAATTTGGGAGTTTAAACACTGAAGCTTTCTTT
-,TRBV2,many,TRBJ1-1,CASSEAWGTEAFF,TGTGCCAGCAGTGAAGCCTGGGGAACTGAAGCTTTCTTT
TRBD2,TRBV2,many,TRBJ2-2,CASTLGLADTGELFF,TGTGCCAGCACTCTGGGACTAGCGGACACCGGGGAGCTGTTTTTT
TRBD1,TRBV20-1,few,TRBJ2-7,CSARQGTYEQYF,TGCAGTGCGAGACAGGGGACCTACGAGCAGTACTTC
-,TRBV7-8,many,TRBJ2-7,CASSPLRGAAREQYF,TGTGCCAGCAGCCCCTTAAGGGGGGCCGCGAGGGAGCAGTACTTC
-,TRBV20-1,many,TRBJ1-3,CSARRDAGNTIYF,TGCAGTGCGCGCAGGGACGCTGGAAACACCATATATTTT
TRBD1,TRBV5-8,-,TRBJ1-2,CASSLVTGQVEGYTF,TGTGCCAGCAGCTTGGTGACGGGACAGGTTGAAGGCTACACCTTC
-,TRBV24-1,many,TRBJ2-5,CATSDGPRETQYF,TGTGCCACCAGTGATGGGCCGAGGGAGACCCAGTACTTC
-,TRBV3-1,many,TRBJ2-5,CASSQALARETQYF,TGTGCCAGCAGCCAAGCGCTAGCGCGAGAGACCCAGTACTTC
-,TRBV10-3,-,TRBJ2-4,CAISETSRSGKNIQYF,TGTGCCATCAGTGAGACTAGCCGTTCCGGCAAAAACATTCAGTACTTC
TRBD2,TRBV5-1,few,TRBJ2-1,CASSSGLAGVGVDEQFF,TGCGCCAGCAGCTCGGGACTAGCGGGAGTAGGGGTGGATGAGCAGTTCTTC
TRBD1,TRBV5-1,many,TRBJ1-6,CASSLLGDSYNSPLHF,TGCGCCAGCAGCTTGTTGGGGGACAGCTATAATTCACCCCTCCACTTT
TRBD2,TRBV11-3,many,TRBJ2-2,CASSPVGGANTGELFF,TGTGCCAGCAGCCCAGTCGGGGGGGCGAACACCGGGGAGCTGTTTTTT
TRBD2,TRBV28,many,TRBJ2-5,CASGGLADQETQYF,TGTGCCAGCGGAGGCCTAGCGGACCAAGAGACCCAGTACTTC
TRBD2,TRBV5-1,many,TRBJ2-3,CASSLELAGGFSDTQYF,TGCGCCAGCAGCTTGGAACTAGCGGGAGGATTTTCAGATACGCAGTATTTT
-,TRBV12-3/TRBV12-4,many,TRBJ1-2,CASSLTGSYGYTF,TGTGCCAGCAGTTTGACGGGCAGCTATGGCTACACCTTC
-,TRBV3-1,many,TRBJ1-1,CASSQVRAGWAEAFF,TGTGCCAGCAGCCAAGTCCGGGCAGGGTGGGCTGAAGCTTTCTTT
TRBD1,TRBV24-1,few,TRBJ2-5,CATSDPDRVETQYF,TGTGCCACCAGTGACCCAGACAGGGTGGAGACCCAGTACTTC
-,TRBV4-1,-,TRBJ2-4,CASSPRGWLNIQYF,TGCGCCAGCAGCCCCCGGGGTTGGCTAAACATTCAGTACTTC
-,TRBV20-1,many,TRBJ1-1,CSARDFQGSSEAFF,TGCAGTGCTAGAGATTTCCAGGGGTCCTCTGAAGCTTTCTTT
-,TRBV6-1,many,TRBJ2-7,CASSAAPSYEQYF,TGTGCCAGCAGTGCGGCCCCCTCCTACGAGCAGTACTTC
-,TRBV10-3,-,TRBJ1-2,CAISDGYRVNYGYTF,TGTGCCATCAGTGACGGGTACAGGGTAAACTATGGCTACACCTTC
TRBD2,TRBV28,many,TRBJ2-7,CASSDSGSASYEQYF,TGTGCCAGCAGCGATAGCGGGAGCGCCTCCTACGAGCAGTACTTC
TRBD1,TRBV20-1,many,TRBJ2-7,CSARTGGSYEQYF,TGCAGTGCAAGGACAGGGGGCTCCTACGAGCAGTACTTC
TRBD1,TRBV6-1,-,TRBJ1-6,CASSEWEGGAENSPLHF,TGTGCCAGCAGTGAATGGGAAGGGGGCGCGGAAAATTCACCCCTCCACTTT
TRBD2,TRBV12-3/TRBV12-4,many,TRBJ2-1,CASSPIAGEQFF,TGTGCCAGCAGTCCTATAGCGGGCGAGCAGTTCTTC
-,TRBV7-3,few,TRBJ2-1,CASSSISLGGEQFF,TGTGCCAGCAGCTCAATAAGTCTGGGCGGTGAGCAGTTCTTC
TRBD1,TRBV28,many,TRBJ1-6,CASSPQPGTGSHSPLHF,TGTGCCAGCAGTCCCCAGCCCGGGACAGGGAGTCATTCACCCCTCCACTTT
TRBD1,TRBV12-3/TRBV12-4,few,TRBJ1-6,CASSFGESGGSPLHF,TGTGCCAGCAGTTTTGGGGAGTCAGGGGGGTCACCCCTCCACTTT
-,TRBV9,few,TRBJ1-1,CASSATMARNTEAFF,TGTGCCAGCAGCGCCACGATGGCTCGGAACACTGAAGCTTTCTTT
-,TRBV6-2/TRBV6-3,-,TRBJ2-3,CASSVDDTDTQYF,TGTGCCAGCAGTGTCGATGACACAGATACGCAGTATTTT
-,TRBV27,-,TRBJ1-4,CASSQKLFF,TGTGCCAGCAGTCAAAAACTGTTTTTT
-,TRBV20-1,-,TRBJ2-5,CSTSPGGETQYF,TGCAGTACTAGTCCTGGAGGAGAGACCCAGTACTTC
-,TRBV10-3,-,TRBJ1-1,CAVGRIEVEAFF,TGTGCCGTAGGACGTATAGAGGTTGAAGCTTTCTTT
-,TRBV19,many,TRBJ1-1,CASSIGPTNTEAFF,TGTGCCAGTAGTATAGGCCCAACGAACACTGAAGCTTTCTTT